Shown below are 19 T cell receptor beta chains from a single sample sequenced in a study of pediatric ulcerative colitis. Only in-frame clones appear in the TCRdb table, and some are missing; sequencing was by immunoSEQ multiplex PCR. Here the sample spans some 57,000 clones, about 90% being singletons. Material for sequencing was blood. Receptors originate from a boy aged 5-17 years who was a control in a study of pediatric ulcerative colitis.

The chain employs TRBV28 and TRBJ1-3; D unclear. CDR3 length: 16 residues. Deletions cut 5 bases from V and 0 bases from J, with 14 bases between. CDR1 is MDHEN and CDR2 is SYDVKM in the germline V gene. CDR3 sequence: CASSRFPDTSGNTIYF. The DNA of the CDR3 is TGTGCCAGCAGTAGATTTCCGGATACCTCTGGAAACACCATATATTTT.

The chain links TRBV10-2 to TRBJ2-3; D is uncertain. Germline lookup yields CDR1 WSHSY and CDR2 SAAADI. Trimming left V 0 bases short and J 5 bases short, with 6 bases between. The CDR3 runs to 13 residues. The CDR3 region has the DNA TGCGCCAGCAGTGAGTCGAGAGAAGATACGCAGTATTTT. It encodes CASSESREDTQYF.

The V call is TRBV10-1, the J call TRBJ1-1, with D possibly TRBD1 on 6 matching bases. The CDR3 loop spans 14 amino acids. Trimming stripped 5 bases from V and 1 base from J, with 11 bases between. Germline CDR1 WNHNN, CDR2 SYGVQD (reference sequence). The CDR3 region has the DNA TGCGCCAGCAGTCCCGGGACACAGAACACTGAAGCTTTCTTT. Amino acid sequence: CASSPGTQNTEAFF.

The CDR3 bases are TGCAGCGTTGAATCCGGGGATACGAACGAGCAGTACTTC. Protein product: CSVESGDTNEQYF. This sequence joins TRBV29-1 and TRBJ2-7, with D perhaps matching TRBD2 (5 bases). Trimming shortened V by 2 bases and J by 5 bases, and 13 bases separated the two germline ends. The CDR3 has 13 residues. Germline V gene lookup returns CDR1 SQVTM and CDR2 ANQGSEA.

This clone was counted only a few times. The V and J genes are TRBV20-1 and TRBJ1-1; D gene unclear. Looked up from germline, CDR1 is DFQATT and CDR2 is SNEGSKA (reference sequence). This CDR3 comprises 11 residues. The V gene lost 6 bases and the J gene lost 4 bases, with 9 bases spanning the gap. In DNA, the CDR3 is TGCAGTGCCGAATGGGGCACTGAAGCTTTCTTT. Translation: CSAEWGTEAFF.

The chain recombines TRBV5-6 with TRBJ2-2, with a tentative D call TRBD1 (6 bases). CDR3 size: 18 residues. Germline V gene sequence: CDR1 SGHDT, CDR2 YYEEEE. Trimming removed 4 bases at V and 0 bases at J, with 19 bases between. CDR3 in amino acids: CASSGFRDTLSNTGELFF. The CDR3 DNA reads TGTGCCAGCAGCGGATTCCGGGACACCCTTTCGAACACCGGGGAGCTGTTTTTT.

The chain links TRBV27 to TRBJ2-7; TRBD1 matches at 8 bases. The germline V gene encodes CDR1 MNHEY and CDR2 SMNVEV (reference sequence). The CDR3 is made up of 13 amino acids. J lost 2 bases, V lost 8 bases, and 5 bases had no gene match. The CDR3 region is CASSGQGPYEQYF. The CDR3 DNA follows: TGTGCCAGCTCCGGACAGGGACCCTACGAGCAGTACTTC.

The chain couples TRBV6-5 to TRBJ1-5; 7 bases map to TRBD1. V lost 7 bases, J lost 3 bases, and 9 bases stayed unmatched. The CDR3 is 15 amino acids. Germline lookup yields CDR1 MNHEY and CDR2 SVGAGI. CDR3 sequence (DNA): TGTGCCAGCACCCTAGACAGGGCCTCCAATCAGCCCCAGCATTTT. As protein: CASTLDRASNQPQHF.

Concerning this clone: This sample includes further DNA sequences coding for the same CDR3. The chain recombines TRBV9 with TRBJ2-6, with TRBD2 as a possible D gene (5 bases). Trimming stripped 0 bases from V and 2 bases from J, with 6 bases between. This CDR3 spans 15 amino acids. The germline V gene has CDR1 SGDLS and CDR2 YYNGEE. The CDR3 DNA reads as TGTGCCAGCAGCGTAGTCGGGGCTGGGGCCAACGTCCTGACTTTC. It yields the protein CASSVVGAGANVLTF.

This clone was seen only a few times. The CDR3 nucleotides read TGTGCCATCAGCCCGGGGGGCATTAAAGGAGACTATGGCTACACCTTC. It is translated as CAISPGGIKGDYGYTF. The genes are TRBV10-3 and TRBJ1-2, with D perhaps matching TRBD1 (6 bases). The germline V gene has CDR1 ENHRY and CDR2 SYGVKD. This CDR3 spans 16 amino acids. Trimming shortened V by 6 bases and J by 3 bases, and 20 bases separated the two germline ends.

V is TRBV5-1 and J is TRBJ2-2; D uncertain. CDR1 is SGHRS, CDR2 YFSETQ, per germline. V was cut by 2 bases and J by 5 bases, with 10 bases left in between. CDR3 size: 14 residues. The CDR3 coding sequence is TGCGCCAGCAGCTTCGGAGTGGGTACCGGGGAGCTGTTTTTT. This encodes CASSFGVGTGELFF.

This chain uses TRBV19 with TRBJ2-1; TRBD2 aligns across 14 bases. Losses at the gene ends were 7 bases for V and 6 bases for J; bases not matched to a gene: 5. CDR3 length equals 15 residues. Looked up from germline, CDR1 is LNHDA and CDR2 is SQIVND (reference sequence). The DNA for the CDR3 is TGTGCCAGTATGGGACTAGCGGGAGCTAGCAATGAGCAGTTCTTC. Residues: CASMGLAGASNEQFF.

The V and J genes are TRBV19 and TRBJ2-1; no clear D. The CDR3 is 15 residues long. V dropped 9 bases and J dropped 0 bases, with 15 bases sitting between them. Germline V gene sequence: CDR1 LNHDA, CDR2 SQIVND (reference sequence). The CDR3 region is CASQKPESSYNEQFF. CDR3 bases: TGTGCCAGCCAGAAGCCGGAAAGCTCCTACAATGAGCAGTTCTTC.

CDR3 in DNA: TGTGCCAGCAGCTCAGAGCGGGGGTTCACAGATACGCAGTATTTT. It yields the protein CASSSERGFTDTQYF. The chain combines TRBV11-2 with TRBJ2-3, with 8 nucleotides matching TRBD2. With 4 bases clipped from V and 2 bases from J, the junction kept 5 bases outside the gene matches. Germline-derived CDR1 and CDR2 are SGHAT and FQNNGV. This CDR3 region has 15 residues.

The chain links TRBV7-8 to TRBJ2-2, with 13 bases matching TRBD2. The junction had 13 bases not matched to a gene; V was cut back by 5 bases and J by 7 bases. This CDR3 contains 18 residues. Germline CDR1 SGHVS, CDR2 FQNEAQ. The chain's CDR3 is CASSPRTSGSYSGGELFF. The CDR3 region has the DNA TGTGCCAGCAGCCCCAGGACTAGCGGGAGTTATTCGGGCGGGGAGCTGTTTTTT.

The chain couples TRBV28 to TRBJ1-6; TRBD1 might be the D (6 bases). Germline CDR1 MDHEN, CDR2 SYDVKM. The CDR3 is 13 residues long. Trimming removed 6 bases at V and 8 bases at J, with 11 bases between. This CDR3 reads CASSEYRDSPLHF. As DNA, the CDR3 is TGTGCCAGCAGCGAATACAGGGATTCACCCCTCCACTTT.

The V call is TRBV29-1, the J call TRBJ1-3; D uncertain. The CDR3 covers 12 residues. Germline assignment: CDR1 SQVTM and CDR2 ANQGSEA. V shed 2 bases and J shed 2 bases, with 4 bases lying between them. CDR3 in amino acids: CSVETPGNTIYF. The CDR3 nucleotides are TGCAGCGTTGAAACACCTGGAAACACCATATATTTT.

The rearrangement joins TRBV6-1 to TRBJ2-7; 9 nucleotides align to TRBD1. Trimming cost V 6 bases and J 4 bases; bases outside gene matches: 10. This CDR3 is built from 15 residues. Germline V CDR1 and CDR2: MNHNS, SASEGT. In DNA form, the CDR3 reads TGTGCCAGCAGCAAAAATACAGGGGGCGCATACGAGCAGTACTTC. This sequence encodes CASSKNTGGAYEQYF.

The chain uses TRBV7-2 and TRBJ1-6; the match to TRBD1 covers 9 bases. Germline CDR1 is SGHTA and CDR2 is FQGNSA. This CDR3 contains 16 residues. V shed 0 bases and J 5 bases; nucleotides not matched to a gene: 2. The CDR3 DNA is TGTGCCAGCAGCTTAGCTACAGGGGGCCATAATTCACCCCTCCACTTT. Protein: CASSLATGGHNSPLHF.